This entry lists 5 T cell receptor beta chains sequenced from one sample in a study of CD4+ T cells in melanoma. The repertoire was sequenced with immunoSEQ multiplex PCR; TCRdb's copy has only in-frame clones and lacks some. The sample contains fewer than 15,000 clones, 65% to 85% of which appear only once. The sequenced material came from cells from a culture (not recorded whether cultured in vitro). The receptor source for this set is a human donor with melanoma.

The chain recombines TRBV10-3 with TRBJ2-2; possible D gene TRBD1, 5 bases. The CDR3 has 14 residues. Germline assignment: CDR1 ENHRY and CDR2 SYGVKD. V lost 6 bases, J lost 1 base, and 9 bases lay in between. CDR3 amino acids: CAIRPTENTGELFF. For the CDR3, the DNA is TGTGCCATCAGGCCGACAGAGAACACCGGGGAGCTGTTTTTT.

The V gene is TRBV5-1, the J gene TRBJ1-1; D not resolved. Per germline, CDR1 SGHRS and CDR2 YFSETQ. The CDR3 runs to 14 residues. Between the trimmed V and J ends, which lost 4 bases and 0 bases, there was a span of 10 bases. The CDR3 loop is CASSPQTVNTEAFF. In DNA form, the CDR3 reads TGCGCCAGCAGCCCGCAGACGGTGAACACTGAAGCTTTCTTT.

The J gene is TRBJ2-3, the V gene TRBV5-4; unclear D gene. The CDR3 covers 13 residues. The V gene lost 2 bases and the J gene lost 2 bases, with 6 bases spanning the gap. Germline V gene sequence: CDR1 SGHNT, CDR2 YYREEE (reference sequence). The CDR3 DNA sequence: TGTGCCAGCAGCTTAGAGTCCACAGATACGCAGTATTTT. Protein: CASSLESTDTQYF. The whole variable domain, filled in from reference TRBV5-4 and TRBJ2-3, reads ETGVTQSPTHLIKTRGQQVTLRCSSQSGHNTVSWYQQALGQGPQFIFQYYREEENGRGNFPPRFSGLQFPNYSSELNVNALELDDSALYLCASSLESTDTQYFGPGTRLTVL.

The chain joins TRBV7-3 to TRBJ1-2; 10 bases match TRBD1. The CDR3 runs to 15 residues. V lost 6 bases, J lost 5 bases, and 9 bases stayed unmatched. Germline assignment: CDR1 SGHTA and CDR2 FQGTGA. The CDR3 loop reads CASSYTGTGDYGYTF. CDR3 DNA: TGTGCCAGCAGTTATACCGGGACAGGGGATTATGGCTACACCTTC.

The gene calls are TRBV7-3 and TRBJ2-5, with a weak D call TRBD1 (6 bases). Trimming removed 2 bases at V and 6 bases at J, with 13 bases between. The V gene's germline CDR1 is SGHTA and CDR2 FQGTGA. This CDR3 contains 14 residues. CDR3 bases: TGTGCCAGCAGCTTACGGTTGGGGGCCAAGACCCAGTACTTC. Translated: CASSLRLGAKTQYF.